This T cell receptor beta chain was sequenced for a study of a mutant IDH1 vaccine in newly diagnosed glioma. Study information: Earlier therapy was either radiotherapy, temozolomide, or both, and most got both.

Germline V CDR1 and CDR2: LNHDA, SQIVND (reference sequence). The CDR3 runs to 12 residues. Trimming left V 3 bases short and J 7 bases short, with 9 bases between. Points on this clone: The target antigen is unknown.

The time point was: baseline, week 1 (first vaccination visit). Treatment meaning: pre-vaccination baseline after standard-of-care therapy. Sequencing was performed with immunoSEQ multiplex PCR; in TCRdb, only in-frame clones are kept and a portion is missing. The sample contains tens of thousands of clones, roughly 80% of which appear only once. Study results and limitations: Pseudoprogression showed no apparent link to changes in top peripheral T cell clonotypes.

Sample: PBMCs, taken from a glioma patient treated with radiotherapy, temozolomide or both. The receptor comes from a man aged 35-49 years with glioma. Some clones in this sample may be carry-over from other donors' samples. The chain couples TRBV19 to TRBJ1-2; D is unclear. Here the CDR3 reads CASSIGEVGYTF. CDR3 coding DNA: TGTGCCAGTAGTATTGGGGAGGTTGGCTACACCTTC.